What follows is one T cell receptor beta chain and its context. What it binds is not known. The CDR3 extends over 15 amino acids. Trimming cost V 4 bases and J 2 bases; bases outside gene matches: 5. Germline CDR1 SGHTA, CDR2 FQGNSA. The data originate from a study of T cell repertoires in cytomegalovirus infection. The wider study: Signatures in public TCR beta sequences pointed to both CMV infection and matching HLA type. Study-wide results and limits: Of the TCR beta families, the public ones yielded a cumulative frequency that identified carriers of CMV plus the relevant HLA. The ex vivo response was dominated by HLA-C-restricted CMV-specific TCR beta clonotypes.

TCRdb re-derived calls from the reads in MiXCR, one entry per CDR3 protein. The sample lists tens of thousands of distinct CDR3 sequences; under 4.5% were seen once. This chain links TRBV7-2 with TRBJ2-3; 8 bases agree with TRBD2. This sequence was found in a human donor in good health (CMV status not recorded). Some clones in this sample may be carry-over from other donors' samples. Sequencing was performed on PBMCs. The CDR3 is CASSWTGGTTDTQYF. In DNA form, the CDR3 reads TGTGCCAGCAGCTGGACGGGGGGGACCACAGATACGCAGTATTTT.